This T cell receptor beta chain was profiled in a study of blood T cell repertoires in COVID-19. Study-wide background: Acute-phase and convalescent COVID-19 samples originated in the United States, Italy and Spain.

Trimming removed 3 bases from V and 2 bases from J, with 10 bases in between. There are 14 residues in the CDR3. Germline CDR1 is SGHTA and CDR2 is FQGNSA. Produced via immunoSEQ multiplex PCR; TCRdb's table is partial and in-frame only. The table shows about 86,000 clones, with 85% occurring only once. The sample taken for sequencing was peripheral blood. The sequence was collected from a man aged 45-65 years with acute or convalescent COVID-19. The rearrangement joins TRBV7-2 to TRBJ1-2, with D perhaps matching TRBD1 (6 bases). CDR3 residues: CASSFSTGNYGYTF. The CDR3 DNA follows: TGTGCCAGCAGCTTTTCGACAGGCAACTATGGCTACACCTTC.